This T cell receptor beta chain was captured in a study of blood T cell repertoires in COVID-19. Study background: Whether acute or convalescent, the COVID-19 samples came from the United States, Italy and Spain. Sources were T cells, B-cell-depleted T cells, or PBMCs; the material itself was cDNA or gDNA.

In the source study's methods: Estimation of nucleated cell counts relied on the amplification of reference gene primers. Profiled with immunoSEQ multiplex PCR; TCRdb holds only in-frame clones, not every one. That table gives V, J and clone size, and the DNA gave D and trimming. The sample has about 210,000 clones, around four fifths seen once. Patients from Seattle were sampled longitudinally, starting during active infection. The V gene's germline CDR1 is LGHNA and CDR2 YSLEER. V lost 0 bases and J 9 bases, leaving 18 bases between the germline ends. The CDR3 loop spans 17 amino acids. The origin of this receptor is a woman aged 70-85 years with COVID-19, enrolled during active disease. Sequenced input: peripheral blood. The genes are TRBV4-3 and TRBJ1-6; the D is unclear. The CDR3 DNA reads as TGCGCCAGCAGCCAAGATCTGGGAGGGCTGGGTAGTTCACCCCTCCACTTT. It codes for CASSQDLGGLGSSPLHF.